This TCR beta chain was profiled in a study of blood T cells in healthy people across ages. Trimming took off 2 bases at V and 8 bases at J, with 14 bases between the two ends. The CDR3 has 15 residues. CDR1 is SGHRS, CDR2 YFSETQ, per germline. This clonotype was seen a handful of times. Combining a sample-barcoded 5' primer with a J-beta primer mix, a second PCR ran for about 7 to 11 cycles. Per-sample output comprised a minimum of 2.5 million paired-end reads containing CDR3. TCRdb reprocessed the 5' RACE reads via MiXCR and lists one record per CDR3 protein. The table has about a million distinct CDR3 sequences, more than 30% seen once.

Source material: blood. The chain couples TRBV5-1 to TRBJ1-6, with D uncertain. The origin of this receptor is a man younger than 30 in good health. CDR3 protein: CASSLNLGFDSPLHF. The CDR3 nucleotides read TGCGCCAGCAGCTTAAATTTAGGGTTTGATTCACCCCTCCACTTT.